This entry features one T cell receptor beta chain sequence. Its antigen is not identified. The CDR3 totals 14 residues. Trimming removed 4 bases from V and 7 bases from J, with 14 bases in between. It was by two-round multiplex PCR that TCR beta CDR3 was amplified from genomic DNA. Round-one PCR had primers specific to each TRBV and TRBJ gene. TCRdb redid the calling of the multiplex PCR reads with MiXCR, one entry per CDR3 protein. The data show 25,000 to 35,000 distinct CDR3 sequences, 48% seen once. This specimen belongs to a study of prognosis after radiotherapy for stage I lung cancer. Study-level background: Tumors proved to be squamous cell carcinoma in several patients and represented adenocarcinoma in around 11.

Study conclusions and caveats: Unique TCR clone counts went down once patients had stereotactic body radiation therapy, median roughly 9,300 versus 7,200.

The clonotype comes from a donor aged 50 or older with non-small cell lung cancer. The sequences come from PBMCs, collected before or after stereotactic body radiation therapy (not recorded which). V is TRBV12-3 or TRBV12-4 and J is TRBJ2-1; D may match TRBD1 or TRBD2 (5 bases each). The CDR3 nucleotides are TGTGCCAGCAGTTCGACCGGGACGGTAAATGAGCAGTTCTTC. Amino acid sequence: CASSSTGTVNEQFF.